The 2 T cell receptor beta chains presented below share a single source sample, sequenced in a study of CD8+ T cells in alopecia areata. Reverse transcribed after extraction, RNA yielded cDNA as the sequencing template. The data were produced by immunoSEQ multiplex PCR, yet TCRdb's version contains in-frame clones alone and is incomplete. This table has just over 150,000 clones, around three fifths appearing once. As for treatment: oral pan-JAK inhibitor, 5-10 mg twice daily. The sample here was CD4+ T cells sorted from blood, taken at week 4, from a patient treated with tofacitinib. The source of these receptors is a human donor with alopecia areata.

CDR3 in amino acids: CASSPEWRMYTGYTF. The CDR3 DNA reads as TGTGCCAGCAGCCCCGAATGGAGAATGTACACTGGCTACACCTTC. V gene TRBV2 combines with J gene TRBJ1-2; no reliable D call. The germline V gene has CDR1 SNHLY and CDR2 FYNNEI. Trimming pared 6 bases from V and 7 bases from J, leaving 21 bases between. The CDR3 covers 15 residues.

In this sample, this clone turned up many times. The chain is built from TRBV18 and TRBJ2-7; unclear D gene. Trimming removed 6 bases at V and 0 bases at J, with 12 bases between. Looked up from germline, CDR1 is KGHSH and CDR2 is LQKENI. CDR3 size: 14 residues. Here the CDR3 reads CASSPKDRSYEQYF. The CDR3, as DNA: TGTGCCAGCTCCCCTAAAGACCGCTCCTACGAGCAGTACTTC.